This T cell receptor beta chain originates from a study of T cell responses to AZD1222 COVID-19 vaccine. Study findings and constraints: Spike was spanned by vaccine-associated CD4 TCRs, with dominance at 160-218 and 743-854. Researchers took repertoire samples only after the peak T cell response had come.

Remarks on this clone: Antigen unknown.

TCRdb's copy holds only in-frame clones and misses some; the assay was immunoSEQ multiplex PCR. Found here are about 180,000 clones, 85% to 90% of them singletons; the top ten hold roughly 4%. The germline V gene encodes CDR1 SGHRS and CDR2 YFSETQ. The CDR3 runs to 18 residues. J lost 0 bases, V lost 4 bases, and 11 bases had no gene match. The starting material was peripheral blood, obtained 28 days after the second dose of the MenACWY control vaccine. J is TRBJ2-2 and V is TRBV5-1; 8 positions match TRBD2. This receptor was identified in an adult who received the MenACWY meningococcal vaccine as a control. The CDR3 sequence is CASSPRLAGRPNTGELFF. The CDR3 nucleotides read TGCGCCAGCAGCCCGCGGCTAGCGGGCAGACCGAACACCGGGGAGCTGTTTTTT.